Each of the 18 T cell receptor beta chains below was sequenced from the same sample in a study of T cells in Graves' hyperthyroidism and ophthalmopathy. Using RNA transcripts as the source, TCR beta CDR3 regions were amplified. During a first-round RT-PCR of the TCR CDR3, the HTBI primer set was used. MiXCR was run by TCRdb on the multiplex PCR reads, yielding one entry per CDR3 protein. Here the sample spans some 300,000 distinct CDR3 sequences, 13% being singletons. Material: blood. The receptors come from a woman in her twenties or thirties with Graves' hyperthyroidism that later progressed to Graves' ophthalmopathy.

The chain carries TRBV29-1 and TRBJ2-1, with 15 bases aligning to TRBD2. Trimming took 7 bases from V and 8 from J; bases not matched to a gene: 3. CDR1 is SQVTM and CDR2 is ANQGSEA in the germline V gene. The CDR3 is 13 amino acids. DNA of the CDR3: TGCAGCGGAAGGACTAGCGGGAGGGATGAGCAGTTCTTC. Its translation is CSGRTSGRDEQFF.

This clonotype was recorded at least ten times. The chain is built from TRBV7-6 and TRBJ1-6; TRBD1 is a possible D gene (6 bases). Germline CDR1 and CDR2: SGHVS and FNYEAQ. CDR3 length: 14 amino acids. The germline V and J ends were trimmed by 2 bases and 10 bases, with 12 bases remaining between them. Written as DNA, the CDR3 is TGTGCCAGCAGCTTACGGGGGGCCAACTCACCCCTCCACTTT. Amino acid sequence: CASSLRGANSPLHF.

In the case of this clonotype: A much larger clone lies a single base off, so this may be a read error. The CDR3 DNA is TGTGCCAGCAGCCAATTTGCCAGGATCACTGGAGCTTTCTTT. Encoded protein: CASSQFARITGAFF. The chain has TRBV3-1 and TRBJ1-1; no clear D. CDR1 is LGHDT and CDR2 is YNNKEL in the germline V gene (reference sequence). The CDR3 extends over 14 amino acids.

This clonotype was seen repeatedly, ten times or more. The CDR3 region has the DNA TGTGCCAGCAGCTTGGTACCCCTAGCGGGTCTCAATGAGCAGTTCTTC. As protein: CASSLVPLAGLNEQFF. The chain is built from TRBV5-4 and TRBJ2-1; 8 bases are a match to TRBD2. This CDR3 is 16 amino acids long. CDR1 and CDR2 (germline): SGHNT, YYREEE (reference sequence). After removal of 0 bases from V and 6 bases from J, the junction contained 8 bases not matched to a gene.

Many counts were recorded for this clonotype. V is TRBV29-1 and J is TRBJ1-1; D not resolved. Per germline, CDR1 SQVTM and CDR2 ANQGSEA. V lost 5 bases and J lost 0, with 4 bases in between. The length of the CDR3 is 11 residues. Here the CDR3 DNA reads TGCAGCGTTTCACTGAACACTGAAGCTTTCTTT. Translated, it gives CSVSLNTEAFF.

This clonotype was counted many times. The chain links TRBV7-3 to TRBJ1-1, with D tentatively TRBD1 (5 bases). Trimming cost V 8 bases and J 1 base, with 11 bases left between them. CDR1 and CDR2 (germline): SGHTA, FQGTGA. The CDR3 extends over 13 amino acids. The CDR3, as DNA: TGTGCCAGCGCTAAGACAGCGAACACTGAAGCTTTCTTT. Translated: CASAKTANTEAFF.

This clonotype was observed at least ten times. The chain uses TRBV7-2 and TRBJ1-2, with D possibly matching TRBD1 (5 bases). The CDR3 has 13 amino acids. Looked up from germline, CDR1 is SGHTA and CDR2 is FQGNSA. The germline V and J ends were trimmed by 5 bases and 8 bases, with 15 bases remaining between them. The CDR3 DNA reads TGTGCCAGCAGCCCGGTGGGACTCGAGGGCTACACCTTC. Encoded protein: CASSPVGLEGYTF.

This clonotype was counted between two and nine times. A much larger clone sits a single nucleotide away, making a read error possible. The rearrangement links TRBV28 to TRBJ2-7, with unresolved D. The ends were cut back, 4 bases at V and 1 base at J, with 14 bases in the middle. Germline lookup yields CDR1 MDHEN and CDR2 SYDVKM. This CDR3 comprises 15 residues. CDR3 in amino acids: CASSSSEPPSYEQYF. The CDR3 DNA is TGTGCCAGCAGTTCCTCGGAGCCGCCATCCTACGAGCAGTACTTC.

Concerning this clonotype itself: Given the absence of the conserved phenylalanine or tryptophan at the CDR3 end, a read error is likely. The chain carries TRBV27 and TRBJ1-2; D gene uncertain. Trimming pared 4 bases from V and 1 base from J, leaving 13 bases between. The germline CDR1 and CDR2 sequences are MNHEY and SMNVEV (reference sequence). This CDR3 has 15 residues. The CDR3 DNA follows: TGTGCCAGCAGTTACTCGGTTTTGGGTAACTATGGCTACACCCTC. Protein: CASSYSVLGNYGYTL.

This clonotype showed up many times. V usage is TRBV7-9 and J usage is TRBJ2-7, with 13 bases fitting TRBD2. The CDR3 runs to 16 residues. Germline V gives CDR1 SEHNR, CDR2 FQNEAQ (reference sequence). The ends lost 6 bases at V and 5 bases at J; junction bases unmatched: 10. CDR3 loop: CASRNVRTSGSHEQYF. Written as DNA, the CDR3 is TGTGCCAGCAGAAACGTTCGGACTAGCGGGAGCCACGAGCAGTACTTC.

This clonotype was recorded a few times. The chain joins TRBV5-4 to TRBJ2-1; a possible D gene is TRBD1 (6 bases). This CDR3 has 15 residues. Trimming shortened V by 2 bases and J by 5 bases, and 14 bases separated the two germline ends. Germline values: CDR1 SGHNT, CDR2 YYREEE (reference sequence). In DNA form, the CDR3 reads TGTGCCAGCAGCTTTTTCGGACAGACTAACAATGAGCAGTTCTTC. Its translation: CASSFFGQTNNEQFF.

This clonotype was seen ten or more times. The V call is TRBV28, the J call TRBJ2-7; D may be TRBD2 (6 bases). Deletions cut 5 bases from V and 0 bases from J, with 26 bases between. Germline lookup yields CDR1 MDHEN and CDR2 SYDVKM. The CDR3 runs to 19 residues. DNA of the CDR3: TGTGCCAGCAGTCCATATTACCCTATTGAAGCGGGCAGCTCCTACGAGCAGTACTTC. This translates into CASSPYYPIEAGSSYEQYF.

The sample holds a few counts of this clonotype. The V and J genes are TRBV19 and TRBJ1-1; maybe TRBD1 (6 bases). CDR1 and CDR2 (germline): LNHDA, SQIVND (reference sequence). V lost 3 bases and J 6 bases, leaving 20 bases between the germline ends. The length of the CDR3 is 16 residues. The CDR3 region is CASSMGLRGAGAEAFF. CDR3 DNA: TGTGCCAGTAGTATGGGGCTCCGGGGCGCAGGGGCTGAAGCTTTCTTT.

This clonotype was observed at least ten times. The genes are TRBV11-1 and TRBJ2-2; D might be TRBD1 or TRBD2, each matching 5 bases. In germline, CDR1 is SGHAT, CDR2 FQDESV (reference sequence). This CDR3 contains 15 residues. V was cut by 5 bases and J by 2 bases, with 12 bases left in between. The CDR3 loop reads CASSNRDGNTGELFF. The DNA of the CDR3 is TGTGCCAGCAGCAACCGGGACGGCAACACCGGGGAGCTGTTTTTT.

The rearrangement uses TRBV20-1 and TRBJ1-1; D perhaps matches TRBD1 (6 bases). Germline-derived CDR1 and CDR2 are DFQATT and SNEGSKA (reference sequence). V was clipped by 4 bases and J by 1 base, with 16 bases between them. This CDR3 is 15 amino acids long. The CDR3, as DNA: TGCAGTGCTAAGGGCCCACAGGGTGGGAACACTGAAGCTTTCTTT. It specifies CSAKGPQGGNTEAFF.

This clonotype was picked up many times. The chain joins TRBV5-6 to TRBJ1-1; 8 bases are shared with TRBD1. The CDR3 is 14 amino acids. CDR1 is SGHDT, CDR2 YYEEEE, per germline. The ends lost 0 bases at V and 6 bases at J; junction bases unmatched: 4. The CDR3 is CASSLDGQGAEAFF. The CDR3 DNA reads as TGTGCCAGCAGCTTGGACGGACAGGGTGCTGAAGCTTTCTTT.

This clonotype has just a few counts. This chain connects TRBV6-4 to TRBJ2-7, with 9 bases matching TRBD1. V was pared by 2 bases and J by 2 bases, with 1 base of the junction left unmatched. CDR1 MRHNA and CDR2 SNTAGT come from the germline V gene. The CDR3 length is 14 residues. The CDR3 DNA reads as TGTGCCAGCAGTGACCGGACAGGGGCCTACGAGCAGTACTTC. Translation gives CASSDRTGAYEQYF.

This clonotype has ten or more counts. This chain connects TRBV27 to TRBJ2-3, with 13 bases that match TRBD2. Germline lookup yields CDR1 MNHEY and CDR2 SMNVEV (reference sequence). V was clipped by 5 bases and J by 3 bases; unmatched bases: 5. The CDR3 sequence is 16 residues long. The DNA for the CDR3 is TGTGCCAGCAGTCCCGGGACTAGCGGGACGACAGATACGCAGTATTTT. As protein: CASSPGTSGTTDTQYF.